The 30 T cell receptor beta chains below come from one sample, sequenced in a study of blood T cells in healthy people across ages. PCR was performed a second time for about 6 to 12 cycles using a sample-barcoded 5' primer and a J-beta primer mix. Via MiXCR, TCRdb re-called the 5' RACE reads, giving one row per CDR3 protein. Found here are some 900,000 distinct CDR3 sequences, 40% to 60% of them singletons; the top ten hold about an eighth. Sequencing used blood. Receptors originate from a man aged 25-40 years in good health.

J is TRBJ1-2 and V is TRBV4-1, with D unclear. This CDR3 has 15 residues. Trimming stripped 3 bases from V and 1 base from J, with 12 bases between. The germline CDR1 and CDR2 sequences are MGHRA and YSYEKL. The CDR3 sequence: CASSHAPDGNYGYTF. The CDR3 region has the DNA TGCGCCAGCAGCCACGCCCCGGACGGTAACTATGGCTACACCTTC.

V usage is TRBV20-1 and J usage is TRBJ1-2, with a weak D call TRBD1 (5 bases). The V end lost 6 bases, the J end lost 8 bases, and 16 bases lay between the germline ends. This CDR3 is built from 12 residues. Germline-derived CDR1 and CDR2 are DFQATT and SNEGSKA (reference sequence). CDR3 residues: CSAPIGGFGYTF. CDR3 in DNA: TGCAGTGCACCGATCGGGGGTTTCGGCTACACCTTC.

Ten or more counts support this clonotype. The chain recombines TRBV7-3 with TRBJ2-1; D ambiguous. Germline assignment: CDR1 SGHTA and CDR2 FQGTGA. Trimming took off 4 bases at V and 6 bases at J, with 10 bases between the two ends. The CDR3 spans 13 residues. CDR3 amino acids: CASSSQPGNEQFF. CDR3 DNA sequence: TGTGCCAGCAGCTCCCAACCTGGCAATGAGCAGTTCTTC.

This chain links TRBV6-2 or TRBV6-3 with TRBJ2-7; D might be TRBD1 (5 bases). Trimming removed 4 bases at V and 5 bases at J, with 21 bases between. The CDR3 extends over 16 amino acids. Germline lookup yields CDR1 MNHEY and CDR2 SVGEGT. DNA for the CDR3: TGTGCCAGCAGTTGGGCGCCAGGGTTCGTTTCCAACGAGCAGTACTTC. Its translation is CASSWAPGFVSNEQYF.

This clonotype was counted between two and nine times. V and J are TRBV9 and TRBJ2-6; no clear D. The CDR3 is made up of 14 amino acids. The germline V gene has CDR1 SGDLS and CDR2 YYNGEE. Deletions cut 3 bases from V and 0 bases from J, with 4 bases between. CDR3 coding DNA: TGTGCCAGCAGCGCCTACTCTGGGGCCAACGTCCTGACTTTC. Residues: CASSAYSGANVLTF.

This clonotype was found a few times. The chain is built from TRBV29-1 and TRBJ2-1; TRBD2 aligns across 14 bases. V trimming: 4 bases; J trimming: 2 bases; junction bases outside the gene matches: 1. Germline values: CDR1 SQVTM, CDR2 ANQGSEA. The CDR3 has 15 amino acids. The CDR3 nucleotides are TGCAGCGTTGCGACTAGCGGGGGGGCCTACAATGAGCAGTTCTTC. It codes for CSVATSGGAYNEQFF.

For the CDR3, the DNA is TGTGCCAGCAGCTTTCCCGGACAGCACTACGAGCAGTACTTC. Translation: CASSFPGQHYEQYF. V is TRBV7-2 and J is TRBJ2-7, with D tentatively TRBD1 (6 bases). Trimming cost V 3 bases and J 3 bases, with 12 bases left between them. Germline values: CDR1 SGHTA, CDR2 FQGNSA. The CDR3 is made up of 14 amino acids.

This clonotype has a single count. This rearrangement joins TRBV12-5 to TRBJ2-7; 9 positions agree with TRBD1. V shed 0 bases, J shed 6 bases, and the junction held 12 bases outside the gene matches. The CDR3 totals 17 residues. Germline V gene data show CDR1 as LGHNT and CDR2 as FRNRAP. The chain's CDR3 is CASGLVSYLTGGGEQYF. In nucleotides, the CDR3 is TGTGCTAGTGGTTTGGTGTCATACCTAACAGGGGGCGGCGAGCAGTACTTC.

This clonotype has only one observation. The chain joins TRBV11-1 to TRBJ1-4; D gene ambiguous. The CDR3 consists of 14 residues. Germline values: CDR1 SGHAT, CDR2 FQDESV (reference sequence). The V end was cut by 7 bases, the J end by 2 bases, with 11 bases between. The CDR3: CASILTHTNEKLFF. In DNA, the CDR3 is TGTGCCAGCATCTTGACGCACACTAATGAAAAACTGTTTTTT.

The V and J genes are TRBV30 and TRBJ1-1; no clear D. The germline CDR1 and CDR2 sequences are GTSNPN and SVGIG (reference sequence). This CDR3 comprises 11 residues. V was shortened by 2 bases and J by 10 bases, with 11 bases between the two germline ends. CDR3 in amino acids: CAWSPLRAAFF. In nucleotides, the CDR3 is TGTGCCTGGAGTCCTCTACGTGCAGCTTTCTTT. Full variable domain (outside the CDR3, taken from reference TRBV30 and TRBJ1-1): SQTIHQWPATLVQPVGSPLSLECTVEGTSNPNLYWYRQAAGRGLQLLFYSVGIGQISSEVPQNLSASRPQDRQFILSSKKLLLSDSGFYLCAWSPLRAAFFGQGTRLTVV.

The chain uses TRBV20-1 and TRBJ2-7, with 10 nucleotides matching TRBD2. The germline gives CDR1 DFQATT, CDR2 SNEGSKA (reference sequence). With V trimmed by 3 bases and J by 6 bases, 17 bases remained unmatched. This CDR3 is 17 amino acids long. CDR3 protein: CSARGRLAGFQPLEQYF. In nucleotides, the CDR3 is TGCAGTGCTAGGGGTAGACTAGCGGGTTTTCAACCCCTCGAGCAGTACTTC.

This clonotype was seen ten or more times. The chain couples TRBV7-3 to TRBJ2-1; 7 bases line up with TRBD2. Losses at the gene ends were 4 bases for V and 6 bases for J; bases not matched to a gene: 6. Germline-derived CDR1 and CDR2 are SGHTA and FQGTGA. The CDR3 covers 14 residues. Written as DNA, the CDR3 is TGTGCCAGCAGCTCACCGGGACTACCCAATGAGCAGTTCTTC. It is translated as CASSSPGLPNEQFF.

The rearrangement uses TRBV7-2 and TRBJ2-7; no firm D call. CDR1 and CDR2 from the germline V gene are SGHTA and FQGNSA. The CDR3 consists of 9 residues. Trimming left V 5 bases short and J 9 bases short, with 5 bases between. CDR3 coding DNA: TGTGCCAGCAGCATGGCGCAGTACTTC. It translates to CASSMAQYF.

This sequence joins TRBV24-1 and TRBJ2-3; D is tentatively TRBD1 or TRBD2 (6 bases each). The V gene lost 2 bases and the J gene lost 3 bases, with 17 bases spanning the gap. Looked up from germline, CDR1 is KGHDR and CDR2 is SFDVKD. The CDR3 sequence is 17 residues long. This CDR3 reads CATSDYPGGDMTDTQYF. The DNA for the CDR3 is TGTGCCACCAGTGATTATCCCGGGGGCGATATGACAGATACGCAGTATTTT.

The chain employs TRBV5-5 and TRBJ2-5; D call uncertain. The germline gives CDR1 SGHKS, CDR2 YYEKEE (reference sequence). V lost 5 bases and J 4 bases, leaving 9 bases between the germline ends. This CDR3 is 12 amino acids long. The chain's CDR3 is CASRGSLETQYF. The CDR3, as DNA: TGTGCCAGCAGGGGATCCCTAGAGACCCAGTACTTC.

This clonotype turned up a few times. This chain links TRBV4-2 with TRBJ1-1, with a tentative D call TRBD1 (5 bases). Germline CDR1 is LGHNA and CDR2 is YNFKEQ. V lost 0 bases and J lost 0, with 8 bases in between. The CDR3 length is 15 residues. In DNA, the CDR3 is TGTGCCAGCAGCCAAGATGAGGGGCTGAACACTGAAGCTTTCTTT. This translates into CASSQDEGLNTEAFF.

This clonotype has more than one count but fewer than ten. The rearrangement joins TRBV28 to TRBJ2-1; TRBD1 agrees at 9 bases. The CDR3 is made up of 16 amino acids. The trim removed 1 base at V and 9 bases at J, leaving 10 bases unmatched. The V gene's germline CDR1 is MDHEN and CDR2 SYDVKM. The CDR3 DNA is TGTGCCAGCAGTTTATCAACGACAGGGGGGTTAGGTGAGCAGTTCTTC. It translates to CASSLSTTGGLGEQFF. The whole variable domain, remainder taken from reference TRBV28 and TRBJ2-1, is DVKVTQSSRYLVKRTGEKVFLECVQDMDHENMFWYRQDPGLGLRLIYFSYDVKMKEKGDIPEGYSVSREKKERFSLILESASTNQTSMYLCASSLSTTGGLGEQFFGPGTRLTVL.

The chain couples TRBV30 to TRBJ2-7; 10 bases align to TRBD1. Per germline, CDR1 GTSNPN and CDR2 SVGIG (reference sequence). V shed 8 bases, J shed 5 bases, and the junction held 3 bases outside the gene matches. The CDR3 covers 11 residues. CDR3 sequence reads: CAVDRGHEQYF. In DNA, the CDR3 is TGTGCCGTTGACAGGGGGCACGAGCAGTACTTC.

This chain joins TRBV6-5 and TRBJ2-4, with D possibly TRBD1 on 5 matching bases. The CDR3 contains 13 residues. V dropped 8 bases and J dropped 0 bases, with 8 bases sitting between them. CDR1 and CDR2 from the germline V gene are MNHEY and SVGAGI. The CDR3 DNA is TGTGCCAGCCAGACAGTAGCCAAAAACATTCAGTACTTC. It translates to CASQTVAKNIQYF.

This clonotype occurred a few times. This sequence joins TRBV20-1 and TRBJ1-2; D may be TRBD1 (5 bases). Germline CDR1 DFQATT, CDR2 SNEGSKA (reference sequence). CDR3 length equals 13 residues. The germline V and J ends were trimmed by 3 bases and 9 bases, with 17 bases remaining between them. DNA of the CDR3: TGCAGTGCTAGCGAAACAGGTTTCGCCAGCTACACCTTC. Its protein is CSASETGFASYTF.

This clonotype was observed a handful of times. The V and J genes are TRBV5-5 and TRBJ1-4; D remains unclear. CDR1 and CDR2 from the germline V gene are SGHKS and YYEKEE (reference sequence). V was cut by 1 base and J by 4 bases, with 8 bases left in between. CDR3 length: 14 residues. The chain's CDR3 is CASSLRVDNEKLFF. DNA for the CDR3: TGTGCCAGCAGCTTGCGAGTGGATAATGAAAAACTGTTTTTT.

The J gene is TRBJ2-5, the V gene TRBV20-1, with 10 positions matching TRBD2. The CDR3 loop spans 14 amino acids. Germline assignment: CDR1 DFQATT and CDR2 SNEGSKA (reference sequence). V shed 6 bases, J shed 5 bases, and the junction held 9 bases outside the gene matches. The CDR3 DNA follows: TGCAGTGCGACCATAGCGGGAGGAACGGAGACCCAGTACTTC. Residues: CSATIAGGTETQYF.

Only a few counts were recorded for this clonotype. This rearrangement joins TRBV12-3 or TRBV12-4 to TRBJ2-3, with D perhaps matching TRBD2 (6 bases). CDR3 length equals 15 residues. V lost 6 bases and J 3 bases, leaving 16 bases between the germline ends. The CDR3 nucleotides are TGTGCCAGCAGCGCCCGCGGGGCGAGGACAGATACGCAGTATTTT. This codes for CASSARGARTDTQYF.

This chain joins TRBV6-5 and TRBJ2-7; 12 bases are shared with TRBD2. The V segment lost 4 bases and the J segment 4 bases; nucleotides outside the gene matches: 8. The CDR3 runs to 16 residues. Germline values: CDR1 MNHEY, CDR2 SVGAGI. The CDR3 sequence is CASSSRLAGVQYEQYF. In DNA, the CDR3 is TGTGCCAGCAGTTCCCGACTAGCGGGAGTTCAGTACGAGCAGTACTTC.

V and J are TRBV7-2 and TRBJ1-2; D perhaps matches TRBD1 (6 bases). Germline CDR1 and CDR2: SGHTA and FQGNSA. This CDR3 region has 17 residues. Trimming took 1 base from V and 2 from J, leaving 17 bases between them. In DNA form, the CDR3 reads TGTGCCAGCAGCTTAGGTCCATTAGCGGGGGGCAACTATGGCTACACCTTC. The encoded protein is CASSLGPLAGGNYGYTF.

This clonotype has more than one count but fewer than ten. This chain links TRBV28 with TRBJ1-4; 7 nucleotides align to TRBD1. Trimming removed 7 bases from V and 7 bases from J; junction bases left unmatched: 15. Germline-derived CDR1 and CDR2 are MDHEN and SYDVKM. The CDR3 covers 16 residues. The CDR3 loop reads CASTPSIDREGEKLFF. The CDR3 DNA reads TGTGCCAGCACCCCGTCTATTGACAGGGAGGGTGAAAAACTGTTTTTT.

This chain links TRBV3-1 with TRBJ1-1; no clear D. Trimming took 1 base from V and 10 from J, leaving 13 bases between them. The CDR3 is made up of 13 amino acids. The germline V gene has CDR1 LGHDT and CDR2 YNNKEL (reference sequence). The CDR3 is CASSQVSLSGAFF. CDR3 bases: TGTGCCAGCAGCCAAGTATCGCTTTCGGGAGCTTTCTTT. Complete variable domain (other parts from reference TRBV3-1 and TRBJ1-1): DTAVSQTPKYLVTQMGNDKSIKCEQNLGHDTMYWYKQDSKKFLKIMFSYNNKELIINETVPNRFSPKSPDKAHLNLHINSLELGDSAVYFCASSQVSLSGAFFGQGTRLTVV.

The V call is TRBV7-2, the J call TRBJ2-1, with 7 bases that match TRBD2. V gave up 1 base and J gave up 6 bases; unmatched junction bases: 9. This CDR3 spans 16 amino acids. Germline CDR1 SGHTA, CDR2 FQGNSA. CDR3 sequence: CASSLGTGGGRNEQFF. As DNA, the CDR3 is TGTGCCAGCAGCTTAGGTACGGGCGGGGGACGCAATGAGCAGTTCTTC.

The chain joins TRBV7-9 to TRBJ2-7, with TRBD1 matching over 7 bases. J lost 6 bases, V lost 1 base, and 3 bases had no gene match. CDR1 and CDR2 (germline): SEHNR, FQNEAQ (reference sequence). The CDR3 has 13 amino acids. CDR3 region: CASSLVGTVEQYF. The CDR3 DNA reads TGTGCCAGCAGCTTAGTCGGGACAGTCGAGCAGTACTTC.

This clonotype has more than one count but fewer than ten. This chain joins TRBV9 and TRBJ2-7; no firm D call. The V gene lost 0 bases and the J gene lost 5 bases, with 15 bases spanning the gap. The CDR3 has 15 amino acids. The germline CDR1 and CDR2 sequences are SGDLS and YYNGEE. The chain's CDR3 is CASSVVDGLGNEQYF. Written as DNA, the CDR3 is TGTGCCAGCAGCGTAGTTGACGGGTTGGGCAACGAGCAGTACTTC.